Listed below are T cell receptor beta chains from one sample, sequenced in a study of long-term antiretroviral therapy in people with HIV. TCRdb keeps only in-frame clones here, not all; method: immunoSEQ multiplex PCR. The sample yields tens of thousands of clones, 84% seen once. The sample in question was unsorted PBMCs, obtained 3 years after starting antiretroviral therapy. Receptors originate from a man aged 45-60 years with HIV. The CDR3 runs from the conserved cysteine through the conserved F or W. D genes are given only for firm matches. The size field is filled for only some rows; it gives once, few, many or a size class.

d_gene	abundance	v_gene	j_gene	CDR3aa	CDR3nt
TRBD2	-	TRBV15	TRBJ2-1	CATSRALAAYNEQFF	TGTGCCACCAGCAGAGCGCTAGCGGCCTACAATGAGCAGTTCTTC
TRBD2	-	TRBV6-1	TRBJ2-3	CASSIAAGGGDTQYF	TGTGCCAGCTCAATCGCAGCGGGGGGAGGAGATACGCAGTATTTT
-	few	TRBV28	TRBJ1-2	CASSSLPGDGYTF	TGTGCCAGCAGTTCCCTCCCAGGGGATGGCTACACCTTC
TRBD1	-	TRBV5-1	TRBJ2-7	CASSSRTGGRDEQYF	TGCGCCAGCAGCTCCCGGACAGGGGGGAGGGACGAGCAGTACTTC
TRBD1	-	TRBV27	TRBJ2-7	CASSSGTGNEQYF	TGTGCCAGCAGTTCCGGGACAGGGAACGAGCAGTACTTC
TRBD1	-	TRBV6-4	TRBJ2-6	CASSTGTAHSGANVLTF	TGTGCCAGCAGCACGGGGACAGCGCACTCTGGGGCCAACGTCCTGACTTTC
TRBD2	-	TRBV27	TRBJ2-3	CASSSPTSGEIDTQYF	TGTGCCAGCAGTTCTCCGACTAGCGGGGAGATTGATACGCAGTATTTT
-	-	TRBV5-6	TRBJ2-7	CASSPGPSGREQYF	TGTGCCAGCAGCCCGGGACCTTCGGGACGAGAGCAGTACTTC
-	-	TRBV9	TRBJ1-4	CASSATGDTFNEKLFF	TGTGCCAGCAGTGCTACCGGGGACACCTTTAATGAAAAACTGTTTTTT
-	-	TRBV10-1	TRBJ1-1	CASSAGGTYNTEAFF	TGCGCCAGCAGTGCTGGGGGGACGTATAACACTGAAGCTTTCTTT
-	-	TRBV7-9	TRBJ2-6	CASSLVVGVPGANVLTF	TGTGCCAGCAGCTTAGTTGTGGGGGTCCCTGGGGCCAACGTCCTGACTTTC
-	medium-sized	TRBV7-2	TRBJ2-7	CASSFVGSPAYEQYF	TGTGCCAGCAGCTTTGTAGGCAGCCCGGCCTACGAGCAGTACTTC
TRBD1	-	TRBV2	TRBJ2-5	CASSSGETGDGETQYF	TGTGCCAGCAGCTCGGGGGAGACAGGGGACGGAGAGACCCAGTACTTC
-	-	TRBV5-5	TRBJ1-1	CASTQWGEGTEAFF	TGTGCCAGCACCCAATGGGGGGAGGGGACTGAAGCTTTCTTT
-	-	TRBV28	TRBJ1-4	CASSLGPMLFF	TGTGCCAGCAGTTTAGGACCCATGCTGTTTTTT
-	-	TRBV27	TRBJ1-5	CASSSSLNQPQHF	TGTGCCAGCAGTTCGTCGCTTAATCAGCCCCAGCATTTT
-	-	TRBV9	TRBJ2-7	CASSGPGFNEQYF	TGTGCCAGCAGCGGCCCAGGTTTCAACGAGCAGTACTTC
TRBD1	-	TRBV19	TRBJ1-5	CASSSDRDNQPQHF	TGTGCCAGTAGTAGCGACAGGGACAATCAGCCCCAGCATTTT
-	-	TRBV15	TRBJ2-3	CATSRVGGGGTDTQYF	TGTGCCACCAGCAGAGTAGGAGGGGGCGGTACAGATACGCAGTATTTT
-	-	TRBV7-6	TRBJ2-7	CASSLESDRGLREQYF	TGTGCCAGCAGCCTAGAGAGTGACAGGGGACTACGGGAGCAGTACTTC
-	-	TRBV28	TRBJ2-7	CASSSDRYEQYF	TGTGCCAGCAGTTCCGACAGATACGAGCAGTACTTC
TRBD2	-	TRBV12-5	TRBJ2-2	CASGLSGGRNTGELFF	TGTGCTAGTGGTCTCAGCGGGGGGAGGAACACCGGGGAGCTGTTTTTT
-	-	TRBV2	TRBJ1-1	CASSPFLWGTGTEAFF	TGTGCCAGCAGTCCCTTCCTCTGGGGGACGGGCACTGAAGCTTTCTTT
TRBD1	-	TRBV18	TRBJ2-3	CASSATGVVTDTQYF	TGTGCCAGCTCAGCGACAGGGGTAGTAACAGATACGCAGTATTTT
TRBD1	-	TRBV9	TRBJ2-7	CASSAGTGDSMYF	TGTGCCAGCAGCGCCGGGACAGGTGACTCTATGTACTTC
TRBD2	few	TRBV7-2	TRBJ2-5	CASSFHAGAVEETQYF	TGTGCCAGCAGCTTCCACGCGGGAGCGGTTGAAGAGACCCAGTACTTC
-	-	TRBV18	TRBJ1-2	CASSSDHTRYGYTF	TGTGCCAGCTCATCAGACCACACCCGCTATGGCTACACCTTC
-	-	TRBV9	TRBJ2-2	CASSISGTTNTGELFF	TGTGCCAGCAGCATCTCCGGGACAACGAACACCGGGGAGCTGTTTTTT
-	-	TRBV2	TRBJ1-1	CASLGGGAEAFF	TGTGCCAGCCTCGGCGGGGGCGCTGAAGCTTTCTTT
-	-	TRBV5-6	TRBJ1-1	CASSHRRNPYTEAFF	TGTGCCAGCAGCCATAGGCGGAATCCTTATACTGAAGCTTTCTTT
-	few	TRBV9	TRBJ1-5	CASSAQQGRAQHF	TGTGCCAGCAGCGCTCAACAGGGCCGGGCCCAGCATTTT
-	-	TRBV18	TRBJ1-5	CASSIGSGQYSNQPQHF	TGTGCCAGCTCAATTGGGTCAGGCCAATATAGCAATCAGCCCCAGCATTTT
-	-	TRBV2	TRBJ2-3	CANLPRGRDFSTDTQYF	TGTGCCAACCTTCCGAGGGGCAGGGACTTTAGCACAGATACGCAGTATTTT
TRBD1	-	TRBV6-5	TRBJ2-5	CASSWDRVYQETQYF	TGTGCCAGCAGCTGGGACAGGGTGTACCAAGAGACCCAGTACTTC
TRBD1	-	TRBV6-6	TRBJ2-5	CASNRQGERQETQYF	TGTGCCAGCAACCGACAGGGAGAACGACAAGAGACCCAGTACTTC
-	-	TRBV13	TRBJ2-5	CASSLGLETQYF	TGTGCCAGCAGCTTAGGTTTGGAGACCCAGTACTTC
-	-	TRBV30	TRBJ2-1	CAWSGSGGFYNEQFF	TGTGCCTGGAGCGGGAGCGGAGGCTTCTACAATGAGCAGTTCTTC
TRBD2	-	TRBV13	TRBJ2-1	CASSAGRASYNEQFF	TGTGCCAGCAGCGCCGGGAGGGCATCCTACAATGAGCAGTTCTTC
-	-	TRBV18	TRBJ1-1	CASSPVGPGGTEAFF	TGTGCCAGCTCACCGGTCGGCCCCGGGGGCACTGAAGCTTTCTTT
-	few	TRBV4-1	TRBJ1-2	CASSQLGFGGYTF	TGCGCCAGCAGCCAATTGGGGTTTGGGGGCTACACCTTC
-	-	TRBV28	TRBJ2-7	CASSLWITGEQYF	TGTGCCAGCAGTTTATGGATTACCGGCGAGCAGTACTTC
-	-	TRBV6-1	TRBJ1-1	CASSGMTEAFF	TGTGCCAGCAGTGGCATGACTGAAGCTTTCTTT
TRBD2	once	TRBV28	TRBJ2-7	CASRTGGYEQYF	TGTGCCAGCAGAACCGGGGGGTACGAGCAGTACTTC
-	-	TRBV5-4	TRBJ2-1	CASRGGLETYNEQFF	TGTGCCAGCAGAGGTGGACTGGAGACATACAATGAGCAGTTCTTC
-	-	TRBV27	TRBJ2-1	CASSFSASYNEQFF	TGTGCCAGCAGTTTCTCAGCTAGCTACAATGAGCAGTTCTTC
-	-	TRBV19	TRBJ2-1	CASTPLLNSYNEQFF	TGTGCCAGTACCCCCCTACTTAACTCCTACAATGAGCAGTTCTTC
TRBD1	-	TRBV4-3	TRBJ2-3	CASSQEWQGADTQYF	TGCGCCAGCAGCCAAGAGTGGCAGGGGGCAGATACGCAGTATTTT
TRBD1	-	TRBV2	TRBJ1-2	CASSVSYRDRVYGYTF	TGTGCCAGCAGTGTGTCGTATCGGGACAGGGTTTATGGCTACACCTTC
-	medium-sized	TRBV19	TRBJ1-5	CASTRDLNQPQHF	TGTGCCAGTACCCGGGACCTAAATCAGCCCCAGCATTTT
-	-	TRBV10-2	TRBJ1-2	CASSENGRAIYGYTF	TGCGCCAGCAGTGAGAATGGCAGGGCCATCTATGGCTACACCTTC
TRBD2	-	TRBV28	TRBJ2-1	CASSETSGKNYNEQFF	TGTGCCAGCAGTGAGACTAGCGGGAAAAACTACAATGAGCAGTTCTTC
TRBD1	-	TRBV7-2	TRBJ2-6	CASSGQGPGANVLTF	TGTGCCAGCAGCGGACAGGGCCCTGGGGCCAACGTCCTGACTTTC
-	-	TRBV5-6	TRBJ1-2	CASSPGSPYGYTF	TGTGCCAGCAGCCCAGGGTCCCCCTATGGCTACACCTTC
TRBD1	-	TRBV7-2	TRBJ2-7	CASSPVGQGDWEQYF	TGTGCCAGCAGCCCAGTGGGACAGGGGGACTGGGAGCAGTACTTC